One sample yielded the 20 T cell receptor beta chains listed below, sequenced in a study of CD8+CD57+ T cells in acquired aplastic anemia. Before being chosen for sequencing, patients had shown CD8+CD57+ cell expansion by flow cytometry. Profiling of TCR beta VDJ combinations and CDR3 sequences used genomic DNA as template. MiXCR was run by TCRdb on the reads, yielding one entry per CDR3 protein. The repertoire includes some 180,000 distinct CDR3 sequences, less than 50% of them detected once, and roughly 13% sits in the top ten. Sequencing was performed on sorted CD4+, CD8+, or CD8+CD57+ T cells (not recorded which) from PBMCs. All receptors derive from a human donor with aplastic anemia.

This clonotype was found many times. The J gene is TRBJ1-6, the V gene TRBV6-5; no firm D call. The CDR3 contains 15 residues. Trimming stripped 3 bases from V and 9 bases from J, with 15 bases between. Germline CDR1 and CDR2: MNHEY and SVGAGI. CDR3: CASSYEGPRSSPLHF. The DNA of the CDR3 is TGTGCCAGCAGTTATGAGGGCCCACGGAGTTCACCCCTCCACTTT.

This clonotype was picked up one time. The V and J genes are TRBV12-3 or TRBV12-4 and TRBJ2-5, with D maybe TRBD1 (6 bases). The CDR3 has 15 residues. Trimming removed 6 bases from V and 4 bases from J, with 18 bases in between. The CDR3 nucleotides are TGTGCCAGCAGCTCAACCACAGGGAATACAGAGACCCAGTACTTC. Its protein is CASSSTTGNTETQYF.

J is TRBJ2-2 and V is TRBV6-1; tentatively, D is TRBD2 (5 bases). Germline lookup yields CDR1 MNHNS and CDR2 SASEGT. The V end was cut by 5 bases, the J end by 7 bases, with 11 bases between. This CDR3 is built from 13 residues. CDR3 coding DNA: TGTGCCAGCAGTTCGCAGGAGGACGGGGAGCTGTTTTTT. Translation gives CASSSQEDGELFF.

The chain carries TRBV2 and TRBJ2-7; TRBD2 might be the D (5 bases). CDR3 length: 14 residues. Trimming cost V 6 bases and J 6 bases, with 18 bases left between them. Germline V gives CDR1 SNHLY, CDR2 FYNNEI. The CDR3 reads CASSQEPEGVEQYF. The CDR3 bases are TGTGCCAGCAGCCAAGAGCCTGAGGGCGTCGAGCAGTACTTC.

This clonotype was observed a handful of times. The chain carries TRBV29-1 and TRBJ1-1, with D unresolved. Germline values: CDR1 SQVTM, CDR2 ANQGSEA. The CDR3 covers 12 residues. V was cut by 6 bases and J by 1 base, with 9 bases left in between. This CDR3 is CSVDGQNTEAFF. The DNA for the CDR3 is TGCAGCGTAGACGGTCAGAACACTGAAGCTTTCTTT.

V gene TRBV27 combines with J gene TRBJ2-7, with 11 nucleotides matching TRBD2. CDR1 and CDR2 from the germline V gene are MNHEY and SMNVEV (reference sequence). This CDR3 has 14 residues. The V gene end was trimmed by 5 bases and the J gene end by 2 bases; junction bases not matched to a gene: 2. In nucleotides, the CDR3 is TGTGCCAGCAGTGGGACTAGCGGCGCCTACGAGCAGTACGTC. This translates into CASSGTSGAYEQYV.

This clonotype was detected a few times. The chain combines TRBV7-9 with TRBJ1-6; D possibly corresponds to TRBD1 (5 bases). Trimming cost V 5 bases and J 14 bases, with 19 bases left between them. The germline V gene encodes CDR1 SEHNR and CDR2 FQNEAQ (reference sequence). This CDR3 has 14 amino acids. DNA of the CDR3: TGTGCCAGCAGCCGCCCCGGGACGGCCGTCACCCTCCACTTT. Translated, it gives CASSRPGTAVTLHF.

This clonotype came up once. The V gene is TRBV2, the J gene TRBJ2-7; no clear D. Germline V lookup: CDR1 SNHLY, CDR2 FYNNEI. Trimming left V 6 bases short and J 2 bases short, with 14 bases between. The CDR3 is made up of 14 amino acids. The CDR3 loop is CASSLEGNPYEQYF. CDR3 DNA: TGTGCCAGCAGCTTAGAAGGGAACCCCTACGAGCAGTACTTC. Variable domain in full (rest from reference TRBV2 and TRBJ2-7): EPEVTQTPSHQVTQMGQEVILRCVPISNHLYFYWYRQILGQKVEFLVSFYNNEISEKSEIFDDQFSVERPDGSNFTLKIRSTKLEDSAMYFCASSLEGNPYEQYFGPGTRLTVT.

This clonotype was detected many times. The gene calls are TRBV5-1 and TRBJ1-6; 8 nucleotides align to TRBD1. The V gene's germline CDR1 is SGHRS and CDR2 YFSETQ. The CDR3 spans 16 residues. The trim removed 4 bases at V and 7 bases at J, leaving 10 bases unmatched. Here the CDR3 reads CASSLQGVFTNSPLHF. The CDR3 nucleotides read TGCGCCAGCAGCCTACAGGGGGTGTTTACGAATTCACCCCTCCACTTT.

This clonotype was observed a handful of times. J is TRBJ2-5 and V is TRBV27, with no clear D. Germline assignment: CDR1 MNHEY and CDR2 SMNVEV (reference sequence). CDR3 length: 13 amino acids. Deletions cut 6 bases from V and 4 bases from J, with 12 bases between. In nucleotides, the CDR3 is TGTGCCAGCAGACCCCTAGAGAGAGAGACCCAGTACTTC. The encoded protein is CASRPLERETQYF.

This clonotype was seen repeatedly, ten times or more. The chain links TRBV20-1 to TRBJ1-4, with D perhaps matching TRBD1 (5 bases). Germline loops: CDR1 DFQATT, CDR2 SNEGSKA (reference sequence). This CDR3 contains 13 residues. Deletions cut 6 bases from V and 8 bases from J, with 16 bases between. The CDR3 nucleotides are TGCAGTGCCGGCACGCAGGGCAGAGAAAAACTGTTTTTT. This translates into CSAGTQGREKLFF.

This clonotype was seen at least ten times. This sequence joins TRBV4-2 and TRBJ1-2; 7 nucleotides align to TRBD1. The germline V gene has CDR1 LGHNA and CDR2 YNFKEQ. The CDR3 totals 15 residues. J lost 8 bases, V lost 4 bases, and 13 bases had no gene match. The CDR3 loop reads CASSLNDRAREGYTF. CDR3 in DNA: TGTGCCAGCAGCCTAAATGACAGGGCGCGGGAGGGCTACACCTTC.

The rearrangement uses TRBV4-1 and TRBJ2-5, with 8 bases matching TRBD2. CDR1 and CDR2 (germline): MGHRA, YSYEKL. Losses at the gene ends were 4 bases for V and 4 bases for J; bases not matched to a gene: 20. There are 19 residues in the CDR3. CDR3: CASSRDRRERGIGGETQYF. DNA for the CDR3: TGCGCCAGCAGCCGAGATCGGCGGGAGCGGGGGATCGGAGGAGAGACCCAGTACTTC.

The chain combines TRBV24-1 with TRBJ2-7; D is perhaps TRBD1 (5 bases). The CDR3 totals 13 residues. CDR1 and CDR2 (germline): KGHDR, SFDVKD. With 5 bases removed from V and 3 bases from J, the gap between germline ends came to 10 bases. The CDR3 loop is CATSGTGIYEQYF. For the CDR3, the DNA is TGTGCCACCAGTGGAACAGGTATCTACGAGCAGTACTTC.

CDR3 coding DNA: TGTGCCACCAGCAGAGTTCCTTTGGTAACCTACGAGCAGTACTTC. It encodes CATSRVPLVTYEQYF. The chain uses TRBV15 and TRBJ2-7; D remains ambiguous. V dropped 1 base and J dropped 2 bases, with 12 bases sitting between them. The V gene's germline CDR1 is LNHNV and CDR2 YYDKDF (reference sequence). The CDR3 runs to 15 residues.

This clonotype appeared many times. The chain is built from TRBV6-5 and TRBJ1-6, with D maybe TRBD1 (6 bases). Trimming cost V 2 bases and J 3 bases, with 11 bases left between them. The germline CDR1 and CDR2 sequences are MNHEY and SVGAGI. The CDR3 consists of 16 residues. CDR3 loop: CASSYRDTIYNSPLHF. The DNA of the CDR3 is TGTGCCAGCAGTTACAGGGACACCATCTATAATTCACCCCTCCACTTT.

This clonotype appeared a single time. The CDR3 sequence: CAIGAGTPLNEQFF. The DNA of the CDR3 is TGTGCCATCGGTGCGGGGACTCCGCTGAATGAGCAGTTCTTC. The chain couples TRBV10-3 to TRBJ2-1, with D maybe TRBD2 (6 bases). Germline-derived CDR1 and CDR2 are ENHRY and SYGVKD. Between the trimmed V and J ends, which lost 8 bases and 7 bases, there was a span of 18 bases. This CDR3 spans 14 amino acids.

With regard to this clonotype: One base away lies a much larger clone, so this may be a sequencing read error. The genes are TRBV10-3 and TRBJ2-7; 11 positions agree with TRBD2. Trimming removed 10 bases from V and 7 bases from J; junction bases left unmatched: 15. This CDR3 spans 15 amino acids. The germline gives CDR1 ENHRY, CDR2 SYGVKD. The CDR3 DNA reads TGTGCCAGCAGACAGACTAGCGGGGTTCACAATGAGCAGTACTTC. Translation: CASRQTSGVHNEQYF.

The V gene is TRBV7-3, the J gene TRBJ2-2; maybe TRBD1 (5 bases). V lost 5 bases, J lost 7 bases, and 8 bases lay in between. CDR1 and CDR2 (germline): SGHTA, FQGTGA. The CDR3 has 12 residues. CDR3: CASSARVGELFF. The DNA of the CDR3 is TGTGCCAGCAGCGCCAGGGTCGGGGAGCTGTTTTTT.

In this sample, this clonotype turned up many times. The rearrangement joins TRBV11-1 to TRBJ1-1, with D maybe TRBD1 (5 bases). The CDR3 extends over 12 amino acids. CDR1 and CDR2 (germline): SGHAT, FQDESV (reference sequence). The V and J ends lost 2 bases and 8 bases respectively, with 9 bases between them. The DNA of the CDR3 is TGTGCCAGCAGCTTAACTTCAGGGGAAGCTTTCTTT. Residues: CASSLTSGEAFF.